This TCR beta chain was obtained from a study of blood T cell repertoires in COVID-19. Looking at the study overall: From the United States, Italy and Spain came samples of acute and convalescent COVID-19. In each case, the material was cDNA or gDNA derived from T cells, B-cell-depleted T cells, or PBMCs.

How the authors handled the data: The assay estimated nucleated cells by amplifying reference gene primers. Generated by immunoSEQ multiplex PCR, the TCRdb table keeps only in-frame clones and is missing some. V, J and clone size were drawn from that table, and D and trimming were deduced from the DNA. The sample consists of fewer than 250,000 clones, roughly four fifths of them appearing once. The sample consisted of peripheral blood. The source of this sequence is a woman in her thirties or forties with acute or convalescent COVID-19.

The CDR3 nucleotides read TGTGCCAGCAGCTTGGGGAATGCCCTCGGGTATGGCTACACCTTC. Translated: CASSLGNALGYGYTF. This chain connects TRBV5-4 to TRBJ1-2; D gene unclear. V was shortened by 0 bases and J by 5 bases, with 14 bases between the two germline ends. From germline, CDR1 is SGHNT and CDR2 YYREEE (reference sequence). CDR3 length equals 15 residues.